These 21 T cell receptor beta chains were sequenced from one sample in a study of T cell responses to AZD1222 COVID-19 vaccine (dated by TCRdb to 2020 to 2023). Read against the paper, the sample's time point label means: baseline before first vaccination. Library preparation was by the immunoSEQ multiplex PCR assay. TCRdb retrieved this table from immuneACCESS and kept in-frame rearrangements only. Not all clones are present; in checked studies, unresolved V genes account for under half, and no reason is known for the remainder. This sample comprises tens of thousands of clones, 75% to 85% of them detected only once. About 19% of the sample comes from the top ten. Source: peripheral blood, taken on day 0 of AZD1222 vaccination. Receptor source: an adult in good health.

Here the CDR3 DNA reads TGTGCCATCAGTGAACGCGGGGTAGTTTCCTACAATGAGCAGTTCTTC. This encodes CAISERGVVSYNEQFF. The V call is TRBV10-3, the J call TRBJ2-1, with D possibly matching TRBD2 (6 bases). The CDR3 is 16 residues long. Germline V CDR1 and CDR2: ENHRY, SYGVKD. Trimming left V 3 bases short and J 1 base short, with 13 bases between.

V usage is TRBV7-2 and J usage is TRBJ1-6; maybe TRBD1 (6 bases). This CDR3 is built from 14 residues. Germline loops: CDR1 SGHTA, CDR2 FQGNSA. Trimming took 3 bases from V and 6 from J, leaving 9 bases between them. The CDR3 nucleotides are TGTGCCAGCAGCTTCGGGACAATTAATTCACCCCTCCACTTT. Translating it yields CASSFGTINSPLHF.

J is TRBJ2-7 and V is TRBV28; the match to TRBD2 covers 8 bases. Germline CDR1 MDHEN, CDR2 SYDVKM. Germline trimming cut 3 bases from V and 4 bases from J; bases unmatched to any gene: 5. The CDR3 has 14 residues. The CDR3 sequence is CASSLTGGVYEQYF. CDR3 bases: TGTGCCAGCAGTTTGACGGGAGGGGTATACGAGCAGTACTTC.

This chain joins TRBV12-3 or TRBV12-4 and TRBJ1-5, with D perhaps matching TRBD1 (5 bases). V was cut by 6 bases and J by 7 bases, with 10 bases left in between. This CDR3 is 12 amino acids long. The CDR3 loop reads CASRPGRQPQHF. Written as DNA, the CDR3 is TGTGCCAGCAGACCAGGGAGACAGCCCCAGCATTTT.

In this sample, this clone turned up once. The CDR3 coding sequence is TGCGCCAGCAGCTTGGTGCAGGGGGGGCGAGAGACCCAGTACTTC. This codes for CASSLVQGGRETQYF. The chain joins TRBV5-1 to TRBJ2-5, with D perhaps given as TRBD1 or TRBD2 (7 bases each). Germline assignment: CDR1 SGHRS and CDR2 YFSETQ. Trimming removed 0 bases from V and 4 bases from J, with 13 bases in between. This CDR3 region has 15 residues.

The J gene is TRBJ2-7, the V gene TRBV6-1, with TRBD1 matching over 7 bases. The CDR3 runs to 17 residues. Germline V CDR1 and CDR2: MNHNS, SASEGT. J lost 1 base, V lost 0 bases, and 9 bases had no gene match. Here the CDR3 DNA reads TGTGCCAGCAGTGAAGCCCGACAGGGTCGGGGTTCCTACGAGCAGTACTTC. This translates into CASSEARQGRGSYEQYF.

The rearrangement uses TRBV27 and TRBJ1-2, with D uncertain. This CDR3 has 13 amino acids. CDR1 is MNHEY and CDR2 is SMNVEV in the germline V gene (reference sequence). V shed 5 bases and J shed 2 bases, with 9 bases lying between them. The CDR3 loop is CASSRQENYGYTF. CDR3 bases: TGTGCCAGCAGTCGTCAGGAAAACTATGGCTACACCTTC.

The chain is built from TRBV5-5 and TRBJ1-3; unclear D gene. The CDR3 has 15 residues. The ends were cut back, 0 bases at V and 0 bases at J, with 7 bases in the middle. The germline V gene has CDR1 SGHKS and CDR2 YYEKEE (reference sequence). The CDR3 bases are TGTGCCAGCAGCTTGGCGGTTAACTCTGGAAACACCATATATTTT. Its protein product is CASSLAVNSGNTIYF. Full variable domain (missing parts from reference TRBV5-5 and TRBJ1-3): DAGVTQSPTHLIKTRGQQVTLRCSPISGHKSVSWYQQVLGQGPQFIFQYYEKEERGRGNFPDRFSARQFPNYSSELNVNALLLGDSALYLCASSLAVNSGNTIYFGEGSWLTVV.

This clone was observed once. In the same sample, other DNA sequences code for this CDR3. This chain joins TRBV5-1 and TRBJ1-2; D is unclear. This CDR3 has 13 residues. V was pared by 0 bases and J by 4 bases, with 7 bases between. Germline CDR1 is SGHRS and CDR2 is YFSETQ. CDR3 DNA sequence: TGCGCCAGCAGCTTGGGAGGGTCCTATGGCTACACCTTC. This codes for CASSLGGSYGYTF.

The chain employs TRBV5-6 and TRBJ1-1; D remains ambiguous. V was pared by 1 base and J by 6 bases, with 4 bases between. The CDR3 loop spans 11 amino acids. Per the germline V gene, CDR1 is SGHDT and CDR2 is YYEEEE. The CDR3 coding sequence is TGTGCCAGCAGCTTGAAGGCTGAAGCTTTCTTT. This sequence encodes CASSLKAEAFF.

The chain recombines TRBV29-1 with TRBJ1-2, with D unclear. The CDR3 consists of 10 residues. The ends were cut back, 3 bases at V and 8 bases at J, with 7 bases in the middle. From germline, CDR1 is SQVTM and CDR2 ANQGSEA. CDR3 amino acids: CSVDGKGYTF. For the CDR3, the DNA is TGCAGCGTTGACGGAAAGGGCTACACCTTC.

The chain links TRBV7-9 to TRBJ2-7; a weak D match, TRBD1 (5 bases). V dropped 5 bases and J dropped 13 bases, with 18 bases sitting between them. The CDR3 length is 12 residues. The germline V gene encodes CDR1 SEHNR and CDR2 FQNEAQ (reference sequence). This CDR3 reads CASSQGDLVSYF. The CDR3 nucleotides are TGTGCCAGCAGCCAGGGCGATCTAGTCAGCTACTTC.

Turning to this clone: The identical CDR3 is also encoded by other nucleotide sequences in the sample. The chain uses TRBV5-1 and TRBJ1-1; TRBD1 aligns across 7 bases. The CDR3 covers 15 residues. V was clipped by 0 bases and J by 2 bases; unmatched bases: 4. In germline, CDR1 is SGHRS, CDR2 YFSETQ. The CDR3 DNA reads TGCGCCAGCAGCTTGGGCCAGGGGGGAAACACTGAAGCTTTCTTT. Amino acid sequence: CASSLGQGGNTEAFF.

The V call is TRBV7-2, the J call TRBJ2-1; 14 bases align to TRBD2. This CDR3 is 17 amino acids long. Trimming removed 4 bases from V and 0 bases from J; junction bases left unmatched: 2. CDR1 is SGHTA, CDR2 FQGNSA, per germline. The CDR3 here is CASSSTSGRGSYNEQFF. The CDR3, as DNA: TGTGCCAGCAGCTCGACTAGCGGGAGGGGCTCCTACAATGAGCAGTTCTTC.

The rearrangement uses TRBV28 and TRBJ2-2; the D gene is possibly TRBD1 (5 bases). CDR1 MDHEN and CDR2 SYDVKM come from the germline V gene. V was pared by 7 bases and J by 0 bases, with 12 bases between. This CDR3 contains 15 residues. The CDR3 spells CASIKDTANTGELFF. CDR3 DNA sequence: TGTGCCAGCATTAAGGACACCGCGAACACCGGGGAGCTGTTTTTT.

This clone was seen more than once but under ten times. The chain has TRBV24-1 and TRBJ1-1; D possibly corresponds to TRBD1 (5 bases). Per germline, CDR1 KGHDR and CDR2 SFDVKD. Trimming cost V 5 bases and J 4 bases, with 13 bases left between them. The CDR3 sequence is 14 residues long. The CDR3 loop reads CATSGAAGGTEAFF. In DNA, the CDR3 is TGTGCCACCAGTGGCGCGGCGGGGGGCACTGAAGCTTTCTTT.

The V and J genes are TRBV9 and TRBJ2-2; D is perhaps TRBD1 (6 bases). Germline V gene data show CDR1 as SGDLS and CDR2 as YYNGEE. CDR3 length equals 12 residues. V was cut by 3 bases and J by 8 bases, with 8 bases left in between. The CDR3 spells CASSAQGGELFF. DNA of the CDR3: TGTGCCAGCAGCGCCCAGGGGGGGGAGCTGTTTTTT.

The rearrangement joins TRBV7-3 to TRBJ2-1, with 9 bases that match TRBD1. The J segment lost 7 bases and the V segment lost 4 bases, leaving 5 bases of the junction unmatched. The germline V gene encodes CDR1 SGHTA and CDR2 FQGTGA. The CDR3 sequence is 14 residues long. This CDR3 is CASSSAGTGNEQFF. CDR3 nucleotides: TGTGCCAGCAGCTCTGCCGGGACAGGGAATGAGCAGTTCTTC.

The V call is TRBV27, the J call TRBJ2-7; 14 bases line up with TRBD2. This CDR3 has 17 residues. J gave up 5 bases and V 1 base, and 7 bases lay outside the gene matches. Germline CDR1 and CDR2: MNHEY and SMNVEV (reference sequence). DNA of the CDR3: TGTGCCAGCAGTTTATTAGATGGGACTAGCGGGAGAAACGAGCAGTACTTC. Translating it yields CASSLLDGTSGRNEQYF.

The J gene is TRBJ2-7, the V gene TRBV7-2; TRBD2 agrees at 14 bases. Germline-derived CDR1 and CDR2 are SGHTA and FQGNSA. The CDR3 extends over 15 amino acids. V shed 5 bases, J shed 6 bases, and the junction held 6 bases outside the gene matches. The DNA for the CDR3 is TGTGCCAGCAGCCCTGGACTAGCGGGAGGTTCCGAGCAGTACTTC. As protein: CASSPGLAGGSEQYF.

This chain links TRBV24-1 with TRBJ2-1, with 10 bases lining up with TRBD2. Germline V gene sequence: CDR1 KGHDR, CDR2 SFDVKD. V shed 2 bases, J shed 4 bases, and the junction held 7 bases outside the gene matches. This CDR3 region has 17 residues. The CDR3 sequence: CATSDSQLAGPYNEQFF. The CDR3 bases are TGTGCCACCAGTGATTCGCAACTAGCGGGACCTTACAATGAGCAGTTCTTC.